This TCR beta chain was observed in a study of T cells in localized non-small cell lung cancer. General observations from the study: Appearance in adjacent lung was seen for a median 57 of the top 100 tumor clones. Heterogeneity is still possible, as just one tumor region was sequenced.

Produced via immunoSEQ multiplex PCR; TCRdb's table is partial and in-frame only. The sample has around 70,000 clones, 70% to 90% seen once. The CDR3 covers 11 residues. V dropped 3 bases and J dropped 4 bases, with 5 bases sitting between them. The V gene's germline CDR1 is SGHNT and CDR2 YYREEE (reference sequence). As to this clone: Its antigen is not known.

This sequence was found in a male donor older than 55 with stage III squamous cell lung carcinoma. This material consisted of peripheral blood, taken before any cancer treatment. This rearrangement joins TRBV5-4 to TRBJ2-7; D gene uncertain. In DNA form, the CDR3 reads TGTGCCAGCAGCTGGGGTTACGAGCAGTACTTC. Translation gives CASSWGYEQYF.